The 26 T cell receptor beta chains presented below share a single source sample, sequenced in a study of blood T cell repertoires in COVID-19. Using immunoSEQ multiplex PCR, the repertoire was profiled, and TCRdb retains in-frame clones only, with some absent. The data hold roughly 280,000 clones, with 86% observed a single time. Sequencing was performed on peripheral blood. Every receptor here comes from a man in his thirties or forties with active or convalescent COVID-19.

The chain combines TRBV5-4 with TRBJ2-7; no clear D. Germline V lookup: CDR1 SGHNT, CDR2 YYREEE (reference sequence). The CDR3 runs to 14 residues. The ends were cut back, 0 bases at V and 2 bases at J, with 9 bases in the middle. CDR3 amino acids: CASSLGPRTYEQYF. The CDR3 region has the DNA TGTGCCAGCAGCTTGGGGCCGAGGACCTACGAGCAGTACTTC.

This chain joins TRBV5-6 and TRBJ2-3, with TRBD2 as a possible D gene (6 bases). CDR3 size: 15 residues. Trimming removed 4 bases at V and 3 bases at J, with 15 bases between. Looked up from germline, CDR1 is SGHDT and CDR2 is YYEEEE. The DNA for the CDR3 is TGTGCCAGCAGCCCCGTCCGGGAGATAACAGATACGCAGTATTTT. Amino acid sequence: CASSPVREITDTQYF. Variable domain in full (rest from reference TRBV5-6 and TRBJ2-3): DAGVTQSPTHLIKTRGQQVTLRCSPKSGHDTVSWYQQALGQGPQFIFQYYEEEERQRGNFPDRFSGHQFPNYSSELNVNALLLGDSALYLCASSPVREITDTQYFGPGTRLTVL.

The chain has TRBV19 and TRBJ2-2; D is ambiguous. V was pared by 6 bases and J by 0 bases, with 8 bases between. The germline CDR1 and CDR2 sequences are LNHDA and SQIVND (reference sequence). The CDR3 runs 14 residues. This CDR3 is CASSPLTNTGELFF. Here the CDR3 DNA reads TGTGCCAGTAGCCCCCTTACGAACACCGGGGAGCTGTTTTTT. Full variable domain (outside the CDR3, taken from reference TRBV19 and TRBJ2-2): DGGITQSPKYLFRKEGQNVTLSCEQNLNHDAMYWYRQDPGQGLRLIYYSQIVNDFQKGDIAEGYSVSREKKESFPLTVTSAQKNPTAFYLCASSPLTNTGELFFGEGSRLTVL.

The chain joins TRBV5-1 to TRBJ2-1; 9 nucleotides line up with TRBD2. Germline values: CDR1 SGHRS, CDR2 YFSETQ. The CDR3 sequence is 13 residues long. With V trimmed by 2 bases and J by 15 bases, 9 bases remained unmatched. The CDR3 here is CASSFETGTSMFF. Written as DNA, the CDR3 is TGCGCCAGCAGCTTCGAAACCGGGACTAGCATGTTCTTC.

The chain has TRBV4-3 and TRBJ1-1, with 9 nucleotides matching TRBD1. The CDR3 is 12 amino acids. Germline V gene lookup returns CDR1 LGHNA and CDR2 YSLEER. V dropped 4 bases and J dropped 11; count of bases not matched to a gene: 5. CDR3: CASSPGTGKAFF. CDR3 coding DNA: TGCGCCAGCAGCCCTGGGACAGGGAAGGCTTTCTTT.

The chain employs TRBV19 and TRBJ1-5; D gene unclear. CDR1 is LNHDA, CDR2 SQIVND, per germline (reference sequence). The V end lost 8 bases, the J end lost 2 bases, and 10 bases lay between the germline ends. The CDR3 contains 13 residues. CDR3 sequence: CASANLGNQPQHF. The CDR3 DNA reads as TGTGCCAGTGCGAACCTTGGCAATCAGCCCCAGCATTTT.

V is TRBV10-3 and J is TRBJ1-2; weak D call: TRBD1 (6 bases). V dropped 6 bases and J dropped 7 bases, with 15 bases sitting between them. The CDR3 sequence is 13 residues long. CDR1 is ENHRY and CDR2 is SYGVKD in the germline V gene. In DNA, the CDR3 is TGTGCCATCAGCCAGGGTTTAGGGGGTGGCTACACCTTC. Translating it yields CAISQGLGGGYTF.

This sequence joins TRBV7-9 and TRBJ2-1; TRBD1 is a possible D gene (6 bases). Germline V lookup: CDR1 SEHNR, CDR2 FQNEAQ (reference sequence). The CDR3 extends over 17 amino acids. The germline V and J ends were trimmed by 2 bases and 3 bases, with 17 bases remaining between them. CDR3 loop: CASSLYSGTTIYNEQFF. The CDR3 nucleotides read TGTGCCAGCAGCTTATACTCCGGGACAACTATCTACAATGAGCAGTTCTTC.

The gene calls are TRBV4-2 and TRBJ1-2; no reliable D call. In germline, CDR1 is LGHNA, CDR2 YNFKEQ. Trimming pared 0 bases from V and 9 bases from J, leaving 14 bases between. The CDR3 has 14 amino acids. DNA of the CDR3: TGTGCCAGCAGCCAAGATGGAAAGGGAGGGAGCTACACCTTC. Protein sequence: CASSQDGKGGSYTF.

The J gene is TRBJ2-7, the V gene TRBV25-1; possibly TRBD2 for D (6 bases). Germline CDR1 reads MGHDK; CDR2 reads SYGVNS. The length of the CDR3 is 13 residues. V shed 8 bases and J shed 9 bases, with 20 bases lying between them. As DNA, the CDR3 is TGTGCCAGCCGCAAGGATGGGGTGGGAGGGCAGTACTTC. The encoded protein is CASRKDGVGGQYF.

The chain is built from TRBV12-3 or TRBV12-4 and TRBJ2-3; D uncertain. Trimming removed 6 bases at V and 3 bases at J, with 10 bases between. This CDR3 contains 13 residues. The CDR3 loop reads CASSSGTTDTQYF. The CDR3 bases are TGTGCCAGCAGCTCAGGAACAACAGATACGCAGTATTTT.

This clone was recorded at least ten times. The chain carries TRBV4-2 and TRBJ2-1; D not certain. Trimming left V 3 bases short and J 4 bases short, with 13 bases between. This CDR3 is built from 15 residues. Looked up from germline, CDR1 is LGHNA and CDR2 is YNFKEQ. CDR3 sequence: CASSQREALYNEQFF. The CDR3 DNA reads TGTGCCAGCAGCCAGAGAGAGGCGCTTTACAATGAGCAGTTCTTC.

The V and J genes are TRBV5-1 and TRBJ2-2; 9 positions match TRBD1. The CDR3 covers 15 residues. Trimming at V came to 4 bases and at J to 6 bases, leaving 7 bases not matched to a gene. From germline, CDR1 is SGHRS and CDR2 YFSETQ. For the CDR3, the DNA is TGCGCCAGCAGCGATAGGACAGGGGCCCCCGGGGAGCTGTTTTTT. This gives the protein CASSDRTGAPGELFF.

V usage is TRBV6-2 or TRBV6-3 and J usage is TRBJ1-5; 7 bases are shared with TRBD1. V lost 6 bases, J lost 9 bases, and 11 bases stayed unmatched. This CDR3 region has 14 residues. Per the germline V gene, CDR1 is MNHEY and CDR2 is SVGEGT. The CDR3 sequence: CASSPPTGYPPQHF. In nucleotides, the CDR3 is TGTGCCAGCAGCCCCCCGACAGGGTATCCGCCCCAGCATTTT.

This chain links TRBV4-1 with TRBJ2-7; 9 bases map to TRBD1. The length of the CDR3 is 17 residues. V was clipped by 3 bases and J by 3 bases; unmatched bases: 12. CDR1 is MGHRA, CDR2 YSYEKL, per germline. CDR3 residues: CASSQEGTGSPFYEQYF. As DNA, the CDR3 is TGCGCCAGCAGCCAGGAAGGGACAGGGAGCCCTTTCTACGAGCAGTACTTC.

This sequence joins TRBV4-1 and TRBJ2-7, with 10 nucleotides matching TRBD2. V lost 0 bases, J lost 7 bases, and 9 bases stayed unmatched. The CDR3 consists of 16 residues. Germline CDR1 MGHRA, CDR2 YSYEKL. CDR3 sequence: CASSQDGLAGAREQYF. The CDR3 bases are TGCGCCAGCAGCCAAGATGGTCTAGCGGGGGCGCGGGAGCAGTACTTC.

This clone came up a few times. The CDR3 here is CASSLVGVDTGELFF. The CDR3 DNA reads as TGCGCCAGCAGCTTGGTCGGGGTTGATACCGGGGAGCTGTTTTTT. The J gene is TRBJ2-2, the V gene TRBV5-1, with TRBD2 as a possible D gene (5 bases). Germline V lookup: CDR1 SGHRS, CDR2 YFSETQ. This CDR3 contains 15 residues. Trimming removed 0 bases at V and 5 bases at J, with 11 bases between. The full variable domain, with the rest looked up from reference TRBV5-1 and TRBJ2-2, is KAGVTQTPRYLIKTRGQQVTLSCSPISGHRSVSWYQQTPGQGLQFLFEYFSETQRNKGNFPGRFSGRQFSNSRSEMNVSTLELGDSALYLCASSLVGVDTGELFFGEGSRLTVL.

V and J are TRBV5-1 and TRBJ1-3; D might be TRBD1 (6 bases). V dropped 4 bases and J dropped 0 bases, with 35 bases sitting between them. The CDR3 has 23 residues. Per the germline V gene, CDR1 is SGHRS and CDR2 is YFSETQ. The CDR3 nucleotides are TGCGCCAGCAGCCTTGAGGGGGGGGGACCCACTTACCAGGACCCACTCTCTGGAAACACCATATATTTT. It is translated as CASSLEGGGPTYQDPLSGNTIYF.

The chain recombines TRBV9 with TRBJ2-1; 7 nucleotides line up with TRBD1. The germline V gene has CDR1 SGDLS and CDR2 YYNGEE. The CDR3 extends over 13 amino acids. Germline trimming cut 5 bases from V and 9 bases from J; bases unmatched to any gene: 8. As DNA, the CDR3 is TGTGCCAGCAGTGAGGGGGCAGGGCCTGAGCAGTTCTTC. Protein sequence: CASSEGAGPEQFF.

There are a few counts of this clone. The V and J genes are TRBV18 and TRBJ1-1, with D uncertain. The CDR3 totals 13 residues. CDR1 and CDR2 from the germline V gene are KGHSH and LQKENI. V was clipped by 1 base and J by 7 bases, with 10 bases between them. DNA for the CDR3: TGTGCCAGCTCACCACGTAGCAGCGGTGAAGCTTTCTTT. Its protein is CASSPRSSGEAFF.

V usage is TRBV6-5 and J usage is TRBJ1-1; D gene uncertain. The germline V and J ends were trimmed by 6 bases and 7 bases, with 9 bases remaining between them. The CDR3 length is 11 residues. The germline V gene has CDR1 MNHEY and CDR2 SVGAGI. CDR3 loop: CASSRESEAFF. In DNA, the CDR3 is TGTGCCAGCAGCCGGGAGAGTGAAGCTTTCTTT.

V and J are TRBV11-3 and TRBJ2-3; tentative D call: TRBD2 (6 bases). This CDR3 has 14 residues. V was cut by 1 base and J by 8 bases, with 13 bases left in between. Per germline, CDR1 SGHNT and CDR2 YENEEA. CDR3 region: CASSLGTSIGTQYF. As DNA, the CDR3 is TGTGCCAGCAGCTTAGGTACTAGCATCGGTACGCAGTATTTT. The whole variable domain, filled in from reference TRBV11-3 and TRBJ2-3, reads EAGVVQSPRYKIIEKKQPVAFWCNPISGHNTLYWYLQNLGQGPELLIRYENEEAVDDSQLPKDRFSAERLKGVDSTLKIQPAELGDSAVYLCASSLGTSIGTQYFGPGTRLTVL.

The chain carries TRBV6-2 or TRBV6-3 and TRBJ1-6, with D unclear. The CDR3 has 12 amino acids. The germline V gene encodes CDR1 MNHEY and CDR2 SVGEGT. V gave up 4 bases and J gave up 7 bases, with 5 bases separating them. The chain's CDR3 is CASSSINSPLHF. CDR3 sequence (DNA): TGTGCCAGCAGTTCAATCAATTCACCCCTCCACTTT.

CDR3 region: CASRPPFYAGGLYGEQFF. Here the CDR3 DNA reads TGTGCCAGCCGTCCGCCTTTCTATGCAGGGGGCTTGTATGGTGAGCAGTTCTTC. The rearrangement links TRBV19 to TRBJ2-1; 8 bases line up with TRBD1. This CDR3 spans 18 amino acids. CDR1 and CDR2 (germline): LNHDA, SQIVND (reference sequence). The J segment lost 9 bases and the V segment lost 9 bases, leaving 25 bases of the junction unmatched.

The V call is TRBV5-8, the J call TRBJ2-4, with 7 nucleotides matching TRBD2. With 7 bases clipped from V and 7 bases from J, the junction kept 5 bases outside the gene matches. Germline lookup yields CDR1 SGHTS and CDR2 YDEGEE. CDR3 length: 12 residues. As DNA, the CDR3 is TGTGCCAGCGAACGGGGAGGGAACATTCAGTACTTC. Its translation is CASERGGNIQYF.

This chain links TRBV5-5 with TRBJ2-2; no definite D call. V gave up 0 bases and J gave up 4 bases, with 4 bases separating them. This CDR3 has 13 amino acids. CDR1 is SGHKS, CDR2 YYEKEE, per germline (reference sequence). The CDR3 spells CASSLGATGELFF. The CDR3 DNA is TGTGCCAGCAGCTTGGGGGCCACCGGGGAGCTGTTTTTT.